This T cell receptor (beta chain) was retrieved from a study of blood T cell repertoires in COVID-19. The germline CDR1 and CDR2 sequences are SGDLS and YYNGEE. Trimming stripped 0 bases from V and 3 bases from J, with 15 bases between. The CDR3 extends over 16 amino acids. The assay was immunoSEQ multiplex PCR, and TCRdb's table has in-frame clones only and misses some. Altogether some 130,000 clones are present, 88% being singletons, with the ten largest covering around 10%. Sequencing was performed on peripheral blood. The clonotype originates from a man aged 45 to 65 with acute or convalescent COVID-19. V usage is TRBV9 and J usage is TRBJ1-1, with D uncertain. For the CDR3, the DNA is TGTGCCAGCAGCGTAGGTTTGAGGGAAGTGGACACTGAAGCTTTCTTT. It yields the protein CASSVGLREVDTEAFF.